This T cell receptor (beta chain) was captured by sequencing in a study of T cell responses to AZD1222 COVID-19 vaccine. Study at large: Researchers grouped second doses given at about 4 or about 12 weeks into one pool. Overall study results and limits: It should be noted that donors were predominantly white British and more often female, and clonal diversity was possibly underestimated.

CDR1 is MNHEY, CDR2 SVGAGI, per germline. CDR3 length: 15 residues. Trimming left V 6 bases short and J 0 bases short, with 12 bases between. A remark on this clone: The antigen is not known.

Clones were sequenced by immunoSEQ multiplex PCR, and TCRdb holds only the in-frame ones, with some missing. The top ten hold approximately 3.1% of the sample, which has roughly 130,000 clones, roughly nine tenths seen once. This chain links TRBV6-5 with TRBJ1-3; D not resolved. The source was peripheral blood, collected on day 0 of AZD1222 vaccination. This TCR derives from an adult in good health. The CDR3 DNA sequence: TGTGCCAGCAGCTCGCTTAGTAACTCTGGAAACACCATATATTTT. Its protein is CASSSLSNSGNTIYF.